This T cell receptor (beta chain) was captured in a study of blood T cell repertoires in COVID-19 (dated by TCRdb to the early 2020s). For the wider study: Samples from collaborators originated in the United States, Italy and Spain and spanned both the acute and convalescent phases of COVID-19. The prospective study material was composed of cDNA or gDNA derived from T cells, B-cell-depleted T cells, or PBMCs. Deeply sampled blood TCRbeta repertoires from subjects exposed to, actively infected with, or recovered from COVID-19 were included in the dataset. The repertoires were released in a freely available public database meant as a resource for research on the immune response to SARS-CoV-2. Samples came from the ongoing ImmuneRACE study (first 160 participants) plus 1,254 subjects from 6 global collaborators. A de-identified subject ID, COVID-19 status, age in years and sex were almost always included in the sample metadata. Where HLA class I and class II types were available, the types were taken from metadata supplied by the sample provider, not from assay-based typing. Beyond this particular receptor, the publication reports: How much clinical and demographic metadata was included differed by source and by participant, and the metadata was provided uncurated.

Remarks on this clone: The specificity of this receptor is unknown. Per-nucleotide qualities are absent, and no much larger clonotype sits a single base away.

TCRbeta CDR3 regions were amplified from genomic DNA using the immunoSEQ Assay, a bias-controlled multiplex PCR. In the source study's methods: Within the assay, amplification of reference gene primers was used to estimate how many nucleated cells each sample contained. To quantify the absolute abundance of each unique TCRbeta CDR3 rearrangement, sequence reads were collapsed and filtered. For each sample, productive Simpson clonality was calculated as the square root of Simpson's diversity index across productive rearrangements. In its TCRdb copy, this immuneACCESS table keeps in-frame sequences only and misses some clones. Where compared with another copy, unresolved V genes explain less than half of these, and the others have no known cause. V, J and clone size were drawn from that table, and D and trimming were deduced from the DNA. This sample lists 45,000 to 60,000 clones; roughly nine tenths were detected once. The ten largest clones add up to less than 2% of the sample.

Collaborating institutions collected whole blood in K2EDTA tubes following their own protocols. For TCRbeta analysis, collaborators shipped samples as frozen whole blood, isolated PBMCs, or DNA extracted from either of those sample types. Counted from cysteine to phenylalanine, this CDR3 has 16 amino acids. Just CDR3 DNA is preserved here, 48 bases in frame from base 1. CDR1 and CDR2, looked up from the germline V gene, are SGHRS and YFSETQ. V is trimmed back by 0 bases and J by 7 bases, and the junction contains 5 bases that no gene match accounts for. Sequencing was done on a sample of peripheral blood. The chain joins TRBV5-1 to TRBJ1-6; 9 central nucleotides agree with TRBD1. The receptor was isolated from a man aged 60 to 75 with acute or convalescent COVID-19. At the DNA level, the sequence is TGCGCCAGCAGCTTGGTCCTACAGGGGGCCAATTCACCCCTCCACTTT. The translation is CASSLVLQGANSPLHF.